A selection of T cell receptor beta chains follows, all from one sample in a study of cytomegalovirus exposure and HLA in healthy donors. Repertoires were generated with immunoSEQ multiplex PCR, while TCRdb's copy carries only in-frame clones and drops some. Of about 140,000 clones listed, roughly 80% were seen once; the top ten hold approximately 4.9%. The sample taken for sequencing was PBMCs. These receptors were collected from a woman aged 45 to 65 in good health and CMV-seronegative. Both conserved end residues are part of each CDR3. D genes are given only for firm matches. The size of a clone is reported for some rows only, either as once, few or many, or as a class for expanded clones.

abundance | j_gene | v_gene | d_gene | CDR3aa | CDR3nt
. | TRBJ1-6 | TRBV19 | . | CASSRSWSSYNSPLHF | TGTGCCAGTAGCCGGAGCTGGAGCTCCTATAATTCACCCCTCCACTTT
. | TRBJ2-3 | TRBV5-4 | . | CASSGNSGTDTQYF | TGTGCCAGCAGCGGTAATAGCGGCACAGATACGCAGTATTTT
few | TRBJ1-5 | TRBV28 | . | CASSLWGAREKPQHF | TGTGCCAGCAGTTTATGGGGGGCGCGTGAGAAGCCCCAGCATTTT
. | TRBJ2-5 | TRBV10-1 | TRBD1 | CASPRGQNMKTQYF | TGCGCCAGCCCTCGGGGACAGAATATGAAGACCCAGTACTTC
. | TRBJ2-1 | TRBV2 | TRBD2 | CASIPSGLAGAKGRWEQFF | TGTGCCAGCATTCCCTCGGGACTAGCGGGGGCAAAGGGCCGTTGGGAGCAGTTCTTC
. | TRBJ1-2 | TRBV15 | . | CATAGRRNYGYTF | TGTGCCACAGCGGGCAGGAGGAACTATGGCTACACCTTC
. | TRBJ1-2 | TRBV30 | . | CAWSVLQGQYGYTF | TGTGCCTGGAGTGTACTGCAGGGGCAATATGGCTACACCTTC
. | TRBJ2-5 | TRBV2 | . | CASSVDWAGQETQYF | TGTGCCAGCAGTGTTGATTGGGCAGGCCAAGAGACCCAGTACTTC
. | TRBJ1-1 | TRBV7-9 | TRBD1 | CASSLPSTGGRMNTEAFF | TGTGCCAGCAGCTTACCGTCGACAGGGGGGAGGATGAACACTGAAGCTTTCTTT
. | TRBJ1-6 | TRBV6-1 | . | CASSEALNSPLHF | TGTGCCAGCAGTGAGGCCTTGAATTCACCCCTCCACTTT
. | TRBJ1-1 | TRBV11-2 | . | CASSLDVRGTEAFF | TGTGCCAGCAGCTTAGATGTCAGAGGGACTGAAGCTTTCTTT
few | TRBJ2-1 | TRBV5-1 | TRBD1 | CASSLSGQGRSNEQFF | TGCGCCAGCAGTCTTTCGGGACAGGGGCGTAGCAATGAGCAGTTCTTC
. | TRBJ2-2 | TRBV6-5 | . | CASTRGRNTGELFF | TGTGCCAGCACCAGAGGTCGGAACACCGGGGAGCTGTTTTTT
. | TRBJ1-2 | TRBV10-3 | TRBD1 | CAISGDRGLGGYTF | TGTGCCATCAGTGGTGACAGGGGGCTGGGTGGCTACACCTTC
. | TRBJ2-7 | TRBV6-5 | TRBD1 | CASSRDRAYEQYF | TGTGCCAGCAGTCGGGACAGAGCCTACGAGCAGTACTTC
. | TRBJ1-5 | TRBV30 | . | CAWSGGRGMHQHF | TGTGCCTGGAGTGGAGGGCGGGGAATGCACCAGCATTTT
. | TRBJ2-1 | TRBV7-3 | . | CASSLTLDHEQFF | TGTGCCAGCAGCTTAACACTAGATCATGAGCAGTTCTTC